This TCR beta chain emerged from a study of T cell repertoires and HLA-DP antigens. The CDR3 spans 12 residues. Per the germline V gene, CDR1 is MDHEN and CDR2 is SYDVKM. With 1 base removed from V and 8 bases from J, the gap between germline ends came to 6 bases. Concerning this clone itself: Its antigen is not identified.

Libraries were prepared by immunoSEQ multiplex PCR; TCRdb keeps only in-frame clonotypes and omits some of them. This sample has approximately 110,000 clones, with 92% found just once. The sample consisted of CD4+ T cells from PBMCs. V is TRBV28 and J is TRBJ1-5; no reliable D call. The sequence derives from a woman aged 18-29 years in good health and CMV-seronegative. CDR3 DNA sequence: TGTGCCAGCAGTTTATATTGGGAGCCCCAGCATTTT. It codes for CASSLYWEPQHF. Together with reference TRBV28 and TRBJ1-5, the CDR3 gives the full variable domain: DVKVTQSSRYLVKRTGEKVFLECVQDMDHENMFWYRQDPGLGLRLIYFSYDVKMKEKGDIPEGYSVSREKKERFSLILESASTNQTSMYLCASSLYWEPQHFGDGTRLSIL.